The present T cell receptor (beta chain) was sequenced within a study of CD8+ T cells in alopecia areata. General study points: While tofacitinib was given, many expanded lesional clones persisted in scalp and blood.

The V and J ends lost 7 bases and 5 bases respectively, with 15 bases between them. The CDR3 is 14 residues long. The germline V gene has CDR1 ENHRY and CDR2 SYGVKD. The sample's treatment: oral pan-JAK inhibitor, 5-10 mg twice daily. In alopecia areata patients, both lesional scalp punch biopsies and peripheral blood were collected. There are many counts of this clone. What it binds is unknown. Extraction and reverse transcription of RNA yielded cDNA as the sequencing template. The protocol was immunoSEQ multiplex PCR, while the TCRdb copy is restricted to in-frame clones and leaves out a portion. The table has around 190,000 clones, roughly 64% seen once; the top ten hold roughly 4.2%.

Sequences were derived from CD4+ T cells sorted from blood, sampled at week 4, from a patient treated with tofacitinib. The V gene is TRBV10-3, the J gene TRBJ2-1; D tentatively fits TRBD1 or TRBD2 (5 bases each). This clonotype was obtained from a human donor with alopecia areata. CDR3 residues: CAIKSSGPNNEQFF. The CDR3 DNA reads TGTGCCATCAAGTCGTCGGGGCCGAACAATGAGCAGTTCTTC.